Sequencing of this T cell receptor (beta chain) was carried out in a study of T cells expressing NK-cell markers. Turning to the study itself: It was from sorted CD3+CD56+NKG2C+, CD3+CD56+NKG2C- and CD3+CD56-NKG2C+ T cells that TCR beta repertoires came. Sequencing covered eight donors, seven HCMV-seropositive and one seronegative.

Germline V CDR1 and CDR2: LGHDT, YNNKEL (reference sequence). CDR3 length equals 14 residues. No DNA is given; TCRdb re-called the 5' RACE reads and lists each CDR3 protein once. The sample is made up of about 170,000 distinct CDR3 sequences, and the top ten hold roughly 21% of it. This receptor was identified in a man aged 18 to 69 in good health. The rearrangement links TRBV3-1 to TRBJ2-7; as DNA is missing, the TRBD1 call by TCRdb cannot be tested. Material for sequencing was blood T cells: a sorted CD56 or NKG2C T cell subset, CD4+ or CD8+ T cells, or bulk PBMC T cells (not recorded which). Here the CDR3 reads CASSQGTGYDEQYF.